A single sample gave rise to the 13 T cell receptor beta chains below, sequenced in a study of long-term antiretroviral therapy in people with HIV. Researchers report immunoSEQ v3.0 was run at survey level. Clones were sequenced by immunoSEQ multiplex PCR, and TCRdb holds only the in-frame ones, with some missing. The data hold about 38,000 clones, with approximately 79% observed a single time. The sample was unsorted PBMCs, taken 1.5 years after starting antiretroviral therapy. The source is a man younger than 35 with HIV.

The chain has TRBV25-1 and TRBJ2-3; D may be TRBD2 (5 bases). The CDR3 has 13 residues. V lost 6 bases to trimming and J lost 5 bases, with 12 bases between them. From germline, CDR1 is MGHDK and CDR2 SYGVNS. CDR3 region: CASRSLARDTQYF. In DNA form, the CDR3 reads TGTGCCAGCAGAAGTCTAGCAAGAGATACGCAGTATTTT.

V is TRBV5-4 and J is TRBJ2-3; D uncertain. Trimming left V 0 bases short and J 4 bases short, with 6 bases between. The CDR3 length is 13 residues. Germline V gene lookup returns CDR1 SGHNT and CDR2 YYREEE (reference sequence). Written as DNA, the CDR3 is TGTGCCAGCAGCTTGGAAGCTCCAGATACGCAGTATTTT. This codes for CASSLEAPDTQYF.

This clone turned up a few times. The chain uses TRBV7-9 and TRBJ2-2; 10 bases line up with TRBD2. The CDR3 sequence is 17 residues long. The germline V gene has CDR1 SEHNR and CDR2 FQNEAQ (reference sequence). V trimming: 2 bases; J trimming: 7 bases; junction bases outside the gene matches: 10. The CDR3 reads CASSLYLAGVYSGELFF. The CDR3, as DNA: TGTGCCAGCAGCTTATATCTAGCGGGAGTGTATAGCGGGGAGCTGTTTTTT.

The DNA for the CDR3 is TGTGCCAGCAGTGACGTTAGGGGGACAGGGTTGGTCGATGAGCAGTTCTTC. It yields the protein CASSDVRGTGLVDEQFF. The chain combines TRBV2 with TRBJ2-1; 9 bases match TRBD1. Per the germline V gene, CDR1 is SNHLY and CDR2 is FYNNEI. The CDR3 consists of 17 residues. V was pared by 3 bases and J by 8 bases, with 14 bases of the junction left unmatched.

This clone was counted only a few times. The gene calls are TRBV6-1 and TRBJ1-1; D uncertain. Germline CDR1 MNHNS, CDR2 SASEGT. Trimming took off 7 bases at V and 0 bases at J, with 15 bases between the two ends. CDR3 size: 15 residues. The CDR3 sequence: CASMGFVGMNTEAFF. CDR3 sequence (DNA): TGTGCCAGCATGGGTTTTGTTGGGATGAACACTGAAGCTTTCTTT.

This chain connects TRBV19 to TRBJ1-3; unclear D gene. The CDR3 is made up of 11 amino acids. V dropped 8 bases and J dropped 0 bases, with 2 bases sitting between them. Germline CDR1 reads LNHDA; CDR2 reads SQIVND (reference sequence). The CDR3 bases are TGTGCCAGTCGCTCTGGAAACACCATATATTTT. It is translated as CASRSGNTIYF.

This CDR3 is CASSKQGSYNEQFF. The CDR3 DNA reads as TGTGCCAGCAGCAAACAGGGGTCCTACAATGAGCAGTTCTTC. The rearrangement uses TRBV5-4 and TRBJ2-1; 7 nucleotides agree with TRBD1. The CDR3 sequence is 14 residues long. V was pared by 4 bases and J by 1 base, with 2 bases of the junction left unmatched. From germline, CDR1 is SGHNT and CDR2 YYREEE (reference sequence).

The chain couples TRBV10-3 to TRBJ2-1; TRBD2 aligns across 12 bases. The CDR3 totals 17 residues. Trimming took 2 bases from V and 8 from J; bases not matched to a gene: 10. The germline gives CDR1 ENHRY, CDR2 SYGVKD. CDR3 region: CAISEPPASGRADEQFF. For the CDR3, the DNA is TGTGCCATCAGTGAGCCTCCTGCTAGCGGGAGGGCCGATGAGCAGTTCTTC.

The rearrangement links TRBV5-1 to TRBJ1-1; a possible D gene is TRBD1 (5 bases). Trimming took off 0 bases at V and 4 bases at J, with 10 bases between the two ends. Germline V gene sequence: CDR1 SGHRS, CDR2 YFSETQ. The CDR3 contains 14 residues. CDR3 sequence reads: CASSLANGGTEAFF. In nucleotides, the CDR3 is TGCGCCAGCAGCTTGGCTAATGGGGGCACTGAAGCTTTCTTT.

The CDR3 DNA reads TGTGCCAGCAGTACTAGCGGGGAGTGGGATGAGCAGTTCTTC. The encoded protein is CASSTSGEWDEQFF. This chain uses TRBV4-2 with TRBJ2-1, with 10 bases fitting TRBD2. Germline assignment: CDR1 LGHNA and CDR2 YNFKEQ. The CDR3 is made up of 14 amino acids. V lost 6 bases to trimming and J lost 8 bases; unmatched junction nucleotides: 7.

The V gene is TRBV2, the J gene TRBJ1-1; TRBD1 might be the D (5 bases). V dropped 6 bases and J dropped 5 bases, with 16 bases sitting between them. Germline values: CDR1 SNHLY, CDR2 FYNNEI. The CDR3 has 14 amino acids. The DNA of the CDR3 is TGTGCCAGCAGCGACCCAGGCAGGGAGACTGAAGCTTTCTTT. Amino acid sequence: CASSDPGRETEAFF.

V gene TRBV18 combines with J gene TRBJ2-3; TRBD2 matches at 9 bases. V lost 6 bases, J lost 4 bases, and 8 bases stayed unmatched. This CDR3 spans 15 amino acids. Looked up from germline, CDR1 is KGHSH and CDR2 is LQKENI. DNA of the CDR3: TGTGCCAGCTCCCAGACTAGCGGCCGCTCAGATACGCAGTATTTT. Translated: CASSQTSGRSDTQYF. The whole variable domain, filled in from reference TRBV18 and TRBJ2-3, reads NAGVMQNPRHLVRRRGQEARLRCSPMKGHSHVYWYRQLPEEGLKFMVYLQKENIIDESGMPKERFSAEFPKEGPSILRIQQVVRGDSAAYFCASSQTSGRSDTQYFGPGTRLTVL.

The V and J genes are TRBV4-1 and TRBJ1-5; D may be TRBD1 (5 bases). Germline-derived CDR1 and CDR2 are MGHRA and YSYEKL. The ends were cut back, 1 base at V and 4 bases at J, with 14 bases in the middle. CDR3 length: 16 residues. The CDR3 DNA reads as TGCGCCAGCAGCCAAGTCTTTTCGAGGACAAATCAGCCCCAGCATTTT. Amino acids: CASSQVFSRTNQPQHF.